The present T cell receptor (beta chain) was sequenced within a study of blood T cell repertoires in COVID-19. Overall study context: The study drew acute and convalescent COVID-19 samples from the United States, Italy and Spain. The cDNA or gDNA used as material had been derived from T cells, B-cell-depleted T cells, or PBMCs.

V shed 7 bases, J shed 3 bases, and the junction held 6 bases outside the gene matches. In germline, CDR1 is SNHLY, CDR2 FYNNEI. The CDR3 has 13 amino acids. As originally analysed: Nucleated cell counts were estimated from reference gene primer amplification. Profiled with immunoSEQ multiplex PCR; TCRdb holds only in-frame clones, not every one. V and J calls and clone size are copied from that table; D and trimming were computed from the DNA. This sample has 140,000 to 150,000 clones, with roughly 82% found just once. The chain is built from TRBV2 and TRBJ2-7; 7 nucleotides line up with TRBD1. The receptor's source is a man aged 55 to 69 with active or convalescent COVID-19. Sequencing was carried out using peripheral blood. For the CDR3, the DNA is TGTGCCAGCACCGAGGACAGGATCTACGAGCAGTACTTC. This sequence encodes CASTEDRIYEQYF.